The clone carrying this T cell receptor (beta chain) was picked up a small number of times. The antigen is not known. These data come from a study of long-term antiretroviral therapy in people with HIV. General study results and limits: ART-treated samples gained diversity yet remained below transplant donor controls. Controls showed broader CDR3 length ranges than did the HIV repertoires.

At the survey level, the v3.0 immunoSEQ assay was run. Sequencing was performed with immunoSEQ multiplex PCR; in TCRdb, only in-frame clones are kept and a portion is missing. The profile shows 25,000 to 30,000 clones, 84% of them singletons. The clonotype was recovered from a man between 18 and 29 years old with HIV. This material consisted of unsorted PBMCs, taken 0.4 years after starting antiretroviral therapy.

CDR3 loop: CASSLVPSEEQYF. The CDR3 nucleotides are TGTGCCAGCAGCTTAGTGCCCTCCGAGGAGCAGTACTTC. The gene calls are TRBV7-2 and TRBJ2-7; D unclear. The CDR3 spans 13 residues. The V gene lost 1 base and the J gene lost 7 bases, with 11 bases spanning the gap. The germline V gene encodes CDR1 SGHTA and CDR2 FQGNSA.